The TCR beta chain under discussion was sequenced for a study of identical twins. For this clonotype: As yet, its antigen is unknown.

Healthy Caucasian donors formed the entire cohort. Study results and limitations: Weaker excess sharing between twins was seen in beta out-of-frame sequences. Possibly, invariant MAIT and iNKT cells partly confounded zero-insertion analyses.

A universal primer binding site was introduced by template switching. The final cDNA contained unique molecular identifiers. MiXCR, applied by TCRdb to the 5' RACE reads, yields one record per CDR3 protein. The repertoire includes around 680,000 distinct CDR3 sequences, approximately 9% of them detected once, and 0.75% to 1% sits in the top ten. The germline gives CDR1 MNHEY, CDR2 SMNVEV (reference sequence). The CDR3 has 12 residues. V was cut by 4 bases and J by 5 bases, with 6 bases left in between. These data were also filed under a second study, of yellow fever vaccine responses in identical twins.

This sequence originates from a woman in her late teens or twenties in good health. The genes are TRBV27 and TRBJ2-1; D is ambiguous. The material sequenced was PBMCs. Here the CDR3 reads CASSSNDNEQFF. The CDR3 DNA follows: TGTGCCAGCAGTTCGAACGACAATGAGCAGTTCTTC.